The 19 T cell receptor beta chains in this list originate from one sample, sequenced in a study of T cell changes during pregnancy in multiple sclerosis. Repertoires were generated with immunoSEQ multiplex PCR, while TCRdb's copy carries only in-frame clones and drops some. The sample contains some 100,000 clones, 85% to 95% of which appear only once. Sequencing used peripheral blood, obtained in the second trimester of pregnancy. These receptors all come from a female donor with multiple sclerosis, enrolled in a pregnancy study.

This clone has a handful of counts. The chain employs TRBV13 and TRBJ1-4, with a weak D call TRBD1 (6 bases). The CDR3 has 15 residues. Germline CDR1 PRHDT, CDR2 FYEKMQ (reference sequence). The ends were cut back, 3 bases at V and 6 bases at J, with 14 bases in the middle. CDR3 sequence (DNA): TGTGCCAGCAGCTTTCTGGGGGCGTCGGATGAAAAACTGTTTTTT. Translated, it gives CASSFLGASDEKLFF.

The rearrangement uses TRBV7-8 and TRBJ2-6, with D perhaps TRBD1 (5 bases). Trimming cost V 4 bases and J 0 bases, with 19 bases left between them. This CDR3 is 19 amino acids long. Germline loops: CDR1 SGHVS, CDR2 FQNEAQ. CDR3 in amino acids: CASSYKRLQVLSGANVLTF. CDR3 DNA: TGTGCCAGCAGCTACAAAAGATTACAGGTTCTCTCTGGGGCCAACGTCCTGACTTTC.

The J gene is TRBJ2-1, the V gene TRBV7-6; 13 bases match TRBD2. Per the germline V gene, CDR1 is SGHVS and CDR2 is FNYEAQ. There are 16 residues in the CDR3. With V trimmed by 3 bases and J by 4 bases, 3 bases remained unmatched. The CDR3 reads CASSLPGLAGYNEQFF. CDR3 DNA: TGTGCCAGCAGCTTGCCGGGACTAGCGGGGTACAATGAGCAGTTCTTC.

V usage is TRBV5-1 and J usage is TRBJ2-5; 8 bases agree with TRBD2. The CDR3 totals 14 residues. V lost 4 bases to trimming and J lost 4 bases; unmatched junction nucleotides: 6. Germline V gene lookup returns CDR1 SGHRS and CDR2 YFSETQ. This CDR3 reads CASSPGGVRETQYF. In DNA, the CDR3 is TGCGCCAGCAGCCCCGGGGGGGTCCGAGAGACCCAGTACTTC.

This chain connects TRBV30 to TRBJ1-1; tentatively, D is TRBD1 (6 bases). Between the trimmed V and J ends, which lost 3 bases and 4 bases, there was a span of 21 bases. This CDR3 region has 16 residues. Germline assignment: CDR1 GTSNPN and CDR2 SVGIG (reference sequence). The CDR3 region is CAWRSGKGLGATEAFF. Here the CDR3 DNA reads TGTGCCTGGAGGTCGGGGAAGGGCCTGGGGGCCACTGAAGCTTTCTTT.

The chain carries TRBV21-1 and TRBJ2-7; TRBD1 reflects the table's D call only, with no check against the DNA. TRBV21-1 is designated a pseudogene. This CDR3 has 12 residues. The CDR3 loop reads CASSIRDFEQYF. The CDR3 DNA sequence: TGTGCCAGCAGCATCAGGGATTTCGAGCAGTACTTC.

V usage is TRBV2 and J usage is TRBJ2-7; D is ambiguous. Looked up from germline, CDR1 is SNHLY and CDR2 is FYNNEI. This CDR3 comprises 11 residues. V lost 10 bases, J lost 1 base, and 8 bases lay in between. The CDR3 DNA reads TGTGCCACAAAGCTTTCCTACGAGCAGTACTTC. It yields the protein CATKLSYEQYF.

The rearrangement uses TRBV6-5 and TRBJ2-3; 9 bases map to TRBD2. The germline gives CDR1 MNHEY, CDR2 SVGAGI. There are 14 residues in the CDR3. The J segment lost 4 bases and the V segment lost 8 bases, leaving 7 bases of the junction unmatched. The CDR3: CASRPAGGPDTQYF. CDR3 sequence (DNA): TGTGCCAGCCGGCCCGCGGGAGGGCCAGATACGCAGTATTTT.

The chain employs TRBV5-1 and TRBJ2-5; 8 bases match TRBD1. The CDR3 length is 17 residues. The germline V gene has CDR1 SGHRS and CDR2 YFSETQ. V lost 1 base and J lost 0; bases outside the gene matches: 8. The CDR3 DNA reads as TGCGCCAGCAGCTTGCTACAGGGGGGAGCTTACCAAGAGACCCAGTACTTC. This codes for CASSLLQGGAYQETQYF.

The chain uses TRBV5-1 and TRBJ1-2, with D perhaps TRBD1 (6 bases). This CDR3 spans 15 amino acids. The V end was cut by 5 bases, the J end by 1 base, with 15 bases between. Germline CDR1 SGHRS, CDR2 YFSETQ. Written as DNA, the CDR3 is TGCGCCAGCAGTCCTGGACAGAATTTTAACTATGGCTACACCTTC. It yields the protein CASSPGQNFNYGYTF.

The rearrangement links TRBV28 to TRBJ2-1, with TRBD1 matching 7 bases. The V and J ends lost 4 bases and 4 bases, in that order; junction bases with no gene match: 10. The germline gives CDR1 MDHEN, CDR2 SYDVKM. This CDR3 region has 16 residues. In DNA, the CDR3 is TGTGCCAGCAGTTCACGAGACAGGGTCAAGTACAATGAGCAGTTCTTC. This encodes CASSSRDRVKYNEQFF.

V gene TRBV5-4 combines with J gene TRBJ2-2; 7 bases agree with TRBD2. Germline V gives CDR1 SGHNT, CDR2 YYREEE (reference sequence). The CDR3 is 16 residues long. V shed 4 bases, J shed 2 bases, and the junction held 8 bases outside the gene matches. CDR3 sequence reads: CASSRPAAGNTGELFF. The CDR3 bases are TGTGCCAGCAGCCGACCAGCAGCGGGAAACACCGGGGAGCTGTTTTTT.

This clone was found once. The CDR3 here is CASSISSGSRELFF. Written as DNA, the CDR3 is TGTGCCAGTAGTATAAGCAGCGGGAGCCGGGAGCTGTTTTTT. The J gene is TRBJ2-2, the V gene TRBV19; 8 bases are shared with TRBD2. The germline CDR1 and CDR2 sequences are LNHDA and SQIVND (reference sequence). The CDR3 extends over 14 amino acids. V lost 2 bases, J lost 9 bases, and 5 bases stayed unmatched.

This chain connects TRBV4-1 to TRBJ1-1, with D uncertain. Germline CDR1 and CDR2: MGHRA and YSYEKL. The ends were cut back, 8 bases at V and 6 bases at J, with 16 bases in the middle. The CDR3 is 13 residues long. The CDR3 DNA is TGCGCCAGCGCGCCCTCCCTAGCGGCTGAAGCTTTCTTT. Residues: CASAPSLAAEAFF.

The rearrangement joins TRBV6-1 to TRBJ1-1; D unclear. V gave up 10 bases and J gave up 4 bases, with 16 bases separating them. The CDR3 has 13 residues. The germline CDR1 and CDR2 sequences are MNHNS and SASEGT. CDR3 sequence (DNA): TGTGCCACCCCCCGGGAGTTGAGCACTGAAGCTTTCTTT. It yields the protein CATPRELSTEAFF.

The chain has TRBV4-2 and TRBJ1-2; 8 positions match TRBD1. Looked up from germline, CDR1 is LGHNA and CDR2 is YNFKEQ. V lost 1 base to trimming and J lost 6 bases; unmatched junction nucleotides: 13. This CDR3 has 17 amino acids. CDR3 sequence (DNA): TGTGCCAGCAGCCAAGCCTCAGGCGGCAGGGGGCGAGATGGCTACACCTTC. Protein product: CASSQASGGRGRDGYTF.

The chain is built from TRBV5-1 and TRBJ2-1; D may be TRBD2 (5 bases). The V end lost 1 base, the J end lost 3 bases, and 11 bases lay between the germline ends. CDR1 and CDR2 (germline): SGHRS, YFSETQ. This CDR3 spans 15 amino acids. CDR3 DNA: TGCGCCAGCAGCTTGAACGGGAACGGCTACAATGAGCAGTTCTTC. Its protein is CASSLNGNGYNEQFF.

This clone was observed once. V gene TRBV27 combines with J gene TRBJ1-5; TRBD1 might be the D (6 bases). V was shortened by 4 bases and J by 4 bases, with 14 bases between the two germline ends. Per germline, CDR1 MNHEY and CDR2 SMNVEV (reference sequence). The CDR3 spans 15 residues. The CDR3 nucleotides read TGTGCCAGCAGTTCCCAGGACAGAATTAATCAGCCCCAGCATTTT. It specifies CASSSQDRINQPQHF.

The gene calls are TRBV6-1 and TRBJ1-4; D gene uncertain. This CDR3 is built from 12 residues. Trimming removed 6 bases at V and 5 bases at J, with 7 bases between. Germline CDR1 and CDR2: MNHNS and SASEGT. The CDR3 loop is CASRLGNEKLFF. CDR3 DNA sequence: TGTGCCAGCAGACTAGGGAATGAAAAACTGTTTTTT.